Listed here are 8 T cell receptor beta chains from one sample, sequenced in a study of T cell clonality in common variable immunodeficiency. The table came from immunoSEQ multiplex PCR; TCRdb's copy has only in-frame clones and leaves some out. The sample shows about 81,000 clones, none of them appearing just once. Material for sequencing was peripheral blood mononuclear cells. These receptors were taken from a person aged 18-70 years in good health.

The sample holds many counts of this clone. The read terminates 3 residues before the CDR3 end, so the remaining end is supplied by the germline J gene. The V and J genes are TRBV11-2 and TRBJ1-4; a weak D match, TRBD1 (6 bases). This CDR3 comprises 15 residues. Trimming removed 5 bases from V and 6 bases from J, with 16 bases in between. Germline loops: CDR1 SGHAT, CDR2 FQNNGV. The CDR3 DNA, read in part, is TGTGCCAGCAGCCAAGGACAGATTCGAGATGAAAAA. Its translation: CASSQGQIRDEK. The entire CDR3 protein is CASSQGQIRDEKLFF. The variable domain in full, completed from reference TRBV11-2 and TRBJ1-4, reads EAGVAQSPRYKIIEKRQSVAFWCNPISGHATLYWYQQILGQGPKLLIQFQNNGVVDDSQLPKDRFSAERLKGVDSTLKIQPAKLEDSAVYLCASSQGQIRDEKLFFGSGTQLSVL.

This clone was detected ten times or more. The sequence runs out 3 residues before the end of the CDR3; the remainder is reconstructed from the germline J gene. V and J are TRBV5-4 and TRBJ1-3, with D maybe TRBD1 (6 bases). This CDR3 has 16 residues. The V and J ends lost 0 bases and 0 bases respectively, with 10 bases between them. Germline CDR1 and CDR2: SGHNT and YYREEE (reference sequence). The CDR3 loop is CASSLDRVPSGNTIYF. The sequenced CDR3 bases are TGTGCCAGCAGCTTGGACAGGGTTCCCTCTGGAAACACC.

There are many counts of this clone. Read sequence stops 3 residues before the CDR3 end, and the germline J gene provides the missing end. The chain has TRBV19 and TRBJ2-7; D is possibly TRBD2 (5 bases). Germline V lookup: CDR1 LNHDA, CDR2 SQIVND (reference sequence). This CDR3 contains 13 residues. V lost 9 bases and J lost 0, with 12 bases in between. The CDR3 loop is CASLGLNSYEQYF. The CDR3 DNA, read in part, is TGTGCCAGCCTCGGACTCAACTCCTACGAG.

This clone was seen at least ten times. CDR3 DNA (partial): TGTGCCAGCAGCGTAGCTTCGGGGTTTCCCTACAATGAG. It yields the protein CASSVASGFPYNE. The whole CDR3 is CASSVASGFPYNEQFF. The gene calls are TRBV9 and TRBJ2-1, with D possibly matching TRBD2 (5 bases). With the read ending 3 residues before the CDR3 end, the germline J gene is used to fill in that end. CDR1 is SGDLS, CDR2 YYNGEE, per germline. The CDR3 extends over 16 amino acids. The germline V and J ends were trimmed by 0 bases and 2 bases, with 12 bases remaining between them.

In its sample, this clone was seen many times. The read terminates 3 residues ahead of where the CDR3 ends, so the germline J gene completes it. The V gene is TRBV30, the J gene TRBJ2-7; 7 nucleotides match TRBD1. The germline V gene encodes CDR1 GTSNPN and CDR2 SVGIG (reference sequence). The junction had 2 bases not matched to a gene; V was cut back by 0 bases and J by 0 bases. This CDR3 comprises 14 residues. The CDR3 loop is CAWSVSGGSYEQYF. The sequenced CDR3 bases are TGTGCCTGGAGTGTATCAGGGGGCTCCTACGAG.

This clone was seen repeatedly, ten times or more. Read data end 3 residues before the CDR3 end; the end is taken from the germline J gene. The J gene is TRBJ1-2, the V gene TRBV5-1, with TRBD1 identical over 8 bases. Losses at the gene ends were 0 bases for V and 2 bases for J; bases not matched to a gene: 0. The length of the CDR3 is 14 residues. CDR1 is SGHRS, CDR2 YFSETQ, per germline. CDR3 DNA, as far as it was read: TGCGCCAGCAGCTTGGACAGGGGGAACTATGGC. Translation gives CASSLDRGNYG. The entire CDR3 sequence reads CASSLDRGNYGYTF.

This clone was seen ten or more times. The CDR3 extends 3 residues past the end of the read, so its final part is completed from the germline J gene. The rearrangement uses TRBV11-3 and TRBJ2-2, with 7 bases aligning to TRBD1. Trimming took 4 bases from V and 1 from J; bases not matched to a gene: 3. The CDR3 runs 15 residues. Germline loops: CDR1 SGHNT, CDR2 YENEEA. The covered CDR3 bases are TGTGCCAGCAGCTCCAGACAGGGGAACACCGGGGAG. Translated, it gives CASSSRQGNTGE. The complete CDR3 reads CASSSRQGNTGELFF.

This clone was recorded at least ten times. The read comes to an end 3 residues before the CDR3 does, leaving the germline J gene to fill in the end. The rearrangement joins TRBV6-2 or TRBV6-3 to TRBJ2-7; unclear D gene. Germline assignment: CDR1 MNHEY and CDR2 SVGEGT. The CDR3 loop spans 12 amino acids. Between the trimmed V and J ends, which lost 7 bases and 5 bases, there was a span of 12 bases. CDR3 DNA, as far as it was read: TGTGCCAGCACCGATTCGTCGGACGAG. This encodes CASTDSSDE. The full CDR3 sequence reads CASTDSSDEQYF.